This is a list of T cell receptor beta chains from one sample in a study of T cells in Graves' hyperthyroidism and ophthalmopathy. TCRdb re-analysed the multiplex PCR reads in MiXCR, keeping a single row per CDR3 protein. The sample includes about 290,000 distinct CDR3 sequences, over 12% seen only once; the top ten take roughly 31%. Sequencing used blood. The source is a woman between 45 and 65 years old with Graves' hyperthyroidism that later progressed to Graves' ophthalmopathy. CDR3s leave out the opening cysteine and the closing phenylalanine or tryptophan. Clone size, where shown, is once, few, many, or a class for clones that have expanded.

J	size	V	length	CDR3
TRBJ2-2	many	TRBV7-9	13	ASSSGTGDTGELF
TRBJ2-5	NA	TRBV20-1	11	SAPGSRGETQY
TRBJ2-7	many	TRBV2	12	ASIMRQSSYEQY
TRBJ2-1	NA	TRBV5-5	13	ASSSGTRPYNEQF
TRBJ1-1	NA	TRBV9	12	ASSVGAGHTEAF
TRBJ1-5	few	TRBV20-1	17	SAPPHRDREYSSNQPQH
TRBJ2-3	many	TRBV11-2	10	ASSLPGGTQY
TRBJ2-7	many	TRBV12-3/TRBV12-4	13	ASSRGGPGRYEQY
TRBJ2-1	many	TRBV30	12	AWSGAVSYNEQF
TRBJ2-1	few	TRBV28	18	ASSHSGLAGGGSSYNEQF
TRBJ2-3	NA	TRBV28	14	ASTRSSGRGKDTQY
TRBJ1-2	NA	TRBV20-1	10	IYRDRNYGYT
TRBJ1-5	few	TRBV6-1	11	ASRGGGNQPQH
TRBJ1-6	many	TRBV27	13	ASSLHSSYNSPLH
TRBJ2-7	many	TRBV28	12	ASSALSGIWEQY
TRBJ2-1	many	TRBV19	11	ASAAGGRDEQF
TRBJ1-2	NA	TRBV28	13	ASSFTGVGAYGYT
TRBJ1-2	many	TRBV27	11	ASSLSGDRGYT
TRBJ2-3	NA	TRBV11-1	13	ASSLPDRGPDTQY
TRBJ2-7	many	TRBV4-1	12	ASSQELSSYEQY
TRBJ1-1	many	TRBV5-1	12	ASSLAQMNTEAF
TRBJ1-1	NA	TRBV20-1	11	SASTAGLTEAF
TRBJ2-5	many	TRBV11-2	13	ASRKGVAGEETQY
TRBJ1-5	NA	TRBV27	12	ASSLKSPGQPQH
TRBJ2-7	many	TRBV12-3/TRBV12-4	13	ASSLSLAGSYEQY
TRBJ2-5	many	TRBV18	12	ASSPQTDQETQY
TRBJ1-1	many	TRBV28	12	ASSPGGPYTEAF